The 30 T cell receptor beta chains listed next were all sequenced from one sample in a study of PD-1 blockade in mismatch repair-deficient tumors. TCRdb's copy holds only in-frame clones and misses some; the assay was immunoSEQ multiplex PCR. Of some 40,000 clones listed, over 80% are singletons. This specimen was PBMCs, taken 38 weeks after starting pembrolizumab. These receptors all stem from an adult with mismatch repair-deficient cancer.

The J gene is TRBJ1-1, the V gene TRBV7-8; a weak D match, TRBD1 (5 bases). V lost 5 bases to trimming and J lost 1 base, with 11 bases between them. Germline CDR1 reads SGHVS; CDR2 reads FQNEAQ. The CDR3 spans 14 residues. The chain's CDR3 is CASSRGARNTEAFF. As DNA, the CDR3 is TGTGCCAGCAGCCGCGGGGCCCGGAACACTGAAGCTTTCTTT.

The rearrangement joins TRBV20-1 to TRBJ2-3; D unclear. CDR1 is DFQATT, CDR2 SNEGSKA, per germline (reference sequence). There are 11 residues in the CDR3. Trimming pared 6 bases from V and 2 bases from J, leaving 6 bases between. DNA of the CDR3: TGCAGTGCCGAACTCACAGATACGCAGTATTTT. It codes for CSAELTDTQYF.

V and J are TRBV7-9 and TRBJ1-4; TRBD1 matches at 7 bases. Per the germline V gene, CDR1 is SEHNR and CDR2 is FQNEAQ (reference sequence). The CDR3 length is 15 residues. Trimming removed 6 bases from V and 7 bases from J; junction bases left unmatched: 11. As DNA, the CDR3 is TGTGCCAGCAGTTTCGACAGGGTGGGGACTGAAAAACTGTTTTTT. This codes for CASSFDRVGTEKLFF.

This chain joins TRBV18 and TRBJ2-1; D not resolved. Trimming took off 0 bases at V and 8 bases at J, with 17 bases between the two ends. The CDR3 is made up of 16 amino acids. CDR1 KGHSH and CDR2 LQKENI come from the germline V gene. CDR3 bases: TGTGCCAGCTCACCACCCCAAATCGGGTTTACTCATGAGCAGTTCTTC. Amino acid sequence: CASSPPQIGFTHEQFF.

The chain links TRBV28 to TRBJ2-6, with no clear D. Deletions cut 7 bases from V and 1 base from J, with 5 bases between. The CDR3 is 13 amino acids. CDR1 MDHEN and CDR2 SYDVKM come from the germline V gene. In DNA, the CDR3 is TGTGCCAGCACTATATCTGGGGCCAACGTCCTGACTTTC. As protein: CASTISGANVLTF.

The chain links TRBV2 to TRBJ2-5; 9 positions agree with TRBD2. V was pared by 1 base and J by 5 bases, with 8 bases of the junction left unmatched. The CDR3 length is 16 residues. Germline lookup yields CDR1 SNHLY and CDR2 FYNNEI. CDR3 sequence: CASSEGGLATVETQYF. As DNA, the CDR3 is TGTGCCAGCAGTGAAGGGGGACTAGCAACGGTCGAGACCCAGTACTTC.

This clone was detected only once. CDR3 bases: TGCACCAGCAGCCAAGAAGACCTCCTAGCGGGTAGCACAGATACGCAGTATTTT. Translating it yields CTSSQEDLLAGSTDTQYF. V gene TRBV1 combines with J gene TRBJ2-3; TRBD2, as called in the table, went unchecked against the DNA. TRBV1 is deemed a pseudogene. The CDR3 runs 18 residues.

The chain links TRBV28 to TRBJ2-1; tentatively, D is TRBD2 (6 bases). The CDR3 is 16 amino acids. Germline V gene sequence: CDR1 MDHEN, CDR2 SYDVKM. The germline V and J ends were trimmed by 3 bases and 4 bases, with 16 bases remaining between them. For the CDR3, the DNA is TGTGCCAGCAGTTTCACTCTAGCGCAAGAATACAATGAGCAGTTCTTC. Its protein product is CASSFTLAQEYNEQFF.

The rearrangement links TRBV10-3 to TRBJ1-2, with 9 bases lining up with TRBD1. There are 13 residues in the CDR3. Germline trimming cut 10 bases from V and 7 bases from J; bases unmatched to any gene: 10. The V gene's germline CDR1 is ENHRY and CDR2 SYGVKD. This CDR3 reads CATDGTGRGGYTF. The CDR3 nucleotides read TGTGCCACCGACGGGACAGGGAGGGGTGGCTACACCTTC.

The gene calls are TRBV19 and TRBJ2-7; D uncertain. The CDR3 runs to 13 residues. The germline V gene has CDR1 LNHDA and CDR2 SQIVND (reference sequence). The V and J ends lost 1 base and 3 bases respectively, with 7 bases between them. The CDR3 DNA is TGTGCCAGTAGTATAGGGCAGAACTACGAGCAGTACTTC. This codes for CASSIGQNYEQYF.

This chain joins TRBV10-1 and TRBJ1-2; 7 bases line up with TRBD1. J was trimmed by 8 bases and V by 7 bases; bases with no gene match: 16. CDR1 is WNHNN and CDR2 is SYGVQD in the germline V gene (reference sequence). The CDR3 contains 15 residues. CDR3 sequence: CASTSTLTGIGGYTF. The CDR3 DNA reads TGCGCCAGCACTTCTACCCTGACAGGGATCGGGGGCTACACCTTC.

The chain links TRBV12-5 to TRBJ2-3; TRBD2 aligns across 16 bases. Germline-derived CDR1 and CDR2 are LGHNT and FRNRAP. This CDR3 has 16 residues. J gave up 5 bases and V 4 bases, and 3 bases lay outside the gene matches. The DNA for the CDR3 is TGTGCTAGTGGTTCGGGACTAGCGGGAGGGGGAGATACGCAGTATTTT. This codes for CASGSGLAGGGDTQYF.

The chain has TRBV5-4 and TRBJ2-1; D ambiguous. Trimming stripped 0 bases from V and 0 bases from J, with 7 bases between. Germline V gene sequence: CDR1 SGHNT, CDR2 YYREEE (reference sequence). This CDR3 has 15 residues. CDR3: CASSLDLSSYNEQFF. CDR3 DNA sequence: TGTGCCAGCAGCTTGGACCTGAGCTCCTACAATGAGCAGTTCTTC.

This sequence joins TRBV7-3 and TRBJ1-1; D is perhaps TRBD1 (6 bases). Looked up from germline, CDR1 is SGHTA and CDR2 is FQGTGA. The CDR3 loop spans 14 amino acids. Trimming shortened V by 3 bases and J by 2 bases, and 10 bases separated the two germline ends. The CDR3 sequence: CASSLGHSNTEAFF. The DNA for the CDR3 is TGTGCCAGCAGCTTGGGACATTCTAACACTGAAGCTTTCTTT.

The chain joins TRBV10-2 to TRBJ2-3; TRBD2 matches 12 bases. Germline V gives CDR1 WSHSY, CDR2 SAAADI. The CDR3 is 14 residues long. The V segment lost 6 bases and the J segment 6 bases; nucleotides outside the gene matches: 4. The CDR3 sequence is CASSSSGRADTQYF. The CDR3 DNA is TGCGCCAGCAGCTCTAGCGGGAGGGCGGATACGCAGTATTTT.

V gene TRBV5-1 combines with J gene TRBJ1-1, with D uncertain. Germline V gene lookup returns CDR1 SGHRS and CDR2 YFSETQ. Trimming took 7 bases from V and 0 from J, leaving 16 bases between them. The CDR3 spans 15 residues. CDR3 bases: TGCGCCAGCGGGCGGGGTGAAGGGCTGAACACTGAAGCTTTCTTT. This encodes CASGRGEGLNTEAFF.

This rearrangement joins TRBV5-4 to TRBJ2-2; TRBD2 matches at 8 bases. This CDR3 comprises 15 residues. The germline gives CDR1 SGHNT, CDR2 YYREEE (reference sequence). Trimming at V came to 0 bases and at J to 3 bases, leaving 1 base not matched to a gene. The CDR3 loop reads CASSLGAGDTGELFF. DNA for the CDR3: TGTGCCAGCAGCTTGGGAGCGGGAGACACCGGGGAGCTGTTTTTT.

V usage is TRBV9 and J usage is TRBJ1-1; D gene unclear. The germline V gene has CDR1 SGDLS and CDR2 YYNGEE. The CDR3 sequence is 14 residues long. V shed 2 bases and J shed 2 bases, with 10 bases lying between them. CDR3 bases: TGTGCCAGCAGCGTCACGGGAGCTAACACTGAAGCTTTCTTT. It codes for CASSVTGANTEAFF.

The chain employs TRBV30 and TRBJ1-4, with 9 bases identical to TRBD1. CDR1 is GTSNPN, CDR2 SVGIG, per germline (reference sequence). The CDR3 length is 15 residues. The V segment lost 2 bases and the J segment 7 bases; nucleotides outside the gene matches: 8. CDR3 sequence reads: CAWSSLGQGVEKLFF. DNA of the CDR3: TGTGCCTGGAGTTCTTTGGGACAGGGAGTTGAAAAACTGTTTTTT.

The V gene is TRBV27, the J gene TRBJ1-5; 7 bases align to TRBD1. Germline V gives CDR1 MNHEY, CDR2 SMNVEV (reference sequence). Trimming cost V 6 bases and J 0 bases; bases outside gene matches: 2. The CDR3 sequence is 14 residues long. CDR3 residues: CASRQGISNQPQHF. The CDR3 DNA is TGTGCCAGCAGACAGGGGATTAGCAATCAGCCCCAGCATTTT.

This clone occurred once. V and J are TRBV27 and TRBJ2-5; no firm D call. Germline assignment: CDR1 MNHEY and CDR2 SMNVEV (reference sequence). With 7 bases removed from V and 2 bases from J, the gap between germline ends came to 17 bases. This CDR3 has 15 residues. The CDR3 spells CASMSRYGLQETQYF. The CDR3 region has the DNA TGTGCCAGCATGAGCAGATACGGGTTGCAAGAGACCCAGTACTTC.

The chain links TRBV6-1 to TRBJ1-5; D is ambiguous. Germline loops: CDR1 MNHNS, CDR2 SASEGT. The length of the CDR3 is 18 residues. The germline V and J ends were trimmed by 1 base and 0 bases, with 16 bases remaining between them. The CDR3 coding sequence is TGTGCCAGCAGTGAAGAAACCCGGGGATTTTATAGCAATCAGCCCCAGCATTTT. Translated, it gives CASSEETRGFYSNQPQHF.

This chain uses TRBV11-2 with TRBJ2-3; D unresolved. Trimming left V 4 bases short and J 6 bases short, with 8 bases between. The germline V gene encodes CDR1 SGHAT and CDR2 FQNNGV. This CDR3 has 12 residues. The DNA for the CDR3 is TGTGCCAGCAGCTCGGTTTGGGATACGCAGTATTTT. This sequence encodes CASSSVWDTQYF.

The chain joins TRBV28 to TRBJ2-5; TRBD2 matches 9 bases. This CDR3 has 15 amino acids. J was trimmed by 5 bases and V by 1 base; bases with no gene match: 5. The V gene's germline CDR1 is MDHEN and CDR2 SYDVKM. The CDR3 is CASSLYAGGGETQYF. The CDR3 coding sequence is TGTGCCAGCAGTTTATACGCGGGAGGGGGGGAGACCCAGTACTTC.

The chain recombines TRBV4-1 with TRBJ1-1; TRBD1 matches at 8 bases. CDR3 size: 13 residues. CDR1 and CDR2 from the germline V gene are MGHRA and YSYEKL. The ends lost 2 bases at V and 7 bases at J; junction bases unmatched: 3. CDR3 region: CASSQYDRGEAFF. CDR3 bases: TGCGCCAGCAGCCAATACGACAGGGGTGAAGCTTTCTTT.

V gene TRBV5-1 combines with J gene TRBJ2-2; TRBD1 matches at 10 bases. From germline, CDR1 is SGHRS and CDR2 YFSETQ. The CDR3 is 17 amino acids. After removal of 2 bases from V and 5 bases from J, the junction contained 9 bases not matched to a gene. The CDR3, as DNA: TGCGCCAGCAGCTTAGAGGGACAGGGGTTATCTACCGGGGAGCTGTTTTTT. This sequence encodes CASSLEGQGLSTGELFF.

CDR3 region: CASSPRTGRHNSPLHF. The CDR3 DNA sequence: TGTGCCAGCAGTCCACGGACAGGGAGGCATAATTCACCCCTCCACTTT. The rearrangement joins TRBV28 to TRBJ1-6; TRBD1 aligns across 8 bases. The CDR3 sequence is 16 residues long. CDR1 is MDHEN and CDR2 is SYDVKM in the germline V gene. V dropped 5 bases and J dropped 5; count of bases not matched to a gene: 8.

The chain uses TRBV5-4 and TRBJ2-5, with 7 bases fitting TRBD1. CDR3 length: 14 residues. The V segment lost 4 bases and the J segment 3 bases; nucleotides outside the gene matches: 6. From germline, CDR1 is SGHNT and CDR2 YYREEE (reference sequence). CDR3 protein: CASSTGQEKETQYF. The CDR3 DNA follows: TGTGCCAGCAGCACCGGACAGGAGAAAGAGACCCAGTACTTC.

This chain links TRBV6-1 with TRBJ2-7; 7 bases map to TRBD1. This CDR3 is built from 15 residues. Germline V gene data show CDR1 as MNHNS and CDR2 as SASEGT. Trimming cost V 1 base and J 3 bases; bases outside gene matches: 6. CDR3 residues: CASSEDGDSRYEQYF. CDR3 in DNA: TGTGCCAGCAGTGAAGACGGGGACAGCCGCTACGAGCAGTACTTC.

In DNA, the CDR3 is TGTGCCAGCAGTCTCAGAGGGGAGGGGACAGGGGGGTATGAGCAGTTCTTC. It specifies CASSLRGEGTGGYEQFF. This chain joins TRBV28 and TRBJ2-1, with TRBD1 matching 11 bases. The CDR3 covers 17 residues. V gave up 5 bases and J gave up 8 bases; unmatched junction bases: 14. Per the germline V gene, CDR1 is MDHEN and CDR2 is SYDVKM. Full variable domain (rest looked up from reference TRBV28 and TRBJ2-1): DVKVTQSSRYLVKRTGEKVFLECVQDMDHENMFWYRQDPGLGLRLIYFSYDVKMKEKGDIPEGYSVSREKKERFSLILESASTNQTSMYLCASSLRGEGTGGYEQFFGPGTRLTVL.